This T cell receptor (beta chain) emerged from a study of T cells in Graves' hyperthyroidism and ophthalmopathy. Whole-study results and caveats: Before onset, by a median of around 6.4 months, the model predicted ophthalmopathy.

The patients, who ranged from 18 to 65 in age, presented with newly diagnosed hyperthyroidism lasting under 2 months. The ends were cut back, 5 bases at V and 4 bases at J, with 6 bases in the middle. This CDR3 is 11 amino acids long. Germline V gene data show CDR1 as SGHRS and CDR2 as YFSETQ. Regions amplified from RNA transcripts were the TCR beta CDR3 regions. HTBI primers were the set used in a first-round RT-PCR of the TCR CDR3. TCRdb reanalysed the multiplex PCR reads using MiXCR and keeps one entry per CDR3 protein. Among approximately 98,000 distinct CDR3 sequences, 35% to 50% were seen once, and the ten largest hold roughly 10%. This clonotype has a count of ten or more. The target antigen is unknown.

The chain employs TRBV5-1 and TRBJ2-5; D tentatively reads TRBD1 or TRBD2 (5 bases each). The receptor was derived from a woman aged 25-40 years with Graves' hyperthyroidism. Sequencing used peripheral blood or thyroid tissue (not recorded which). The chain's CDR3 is CASRGTETQYF. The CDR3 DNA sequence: TGCGCCAGCAGAGGGACAGAGACCCAGTACTTC.